The T cell receptor (beta chain) described here comes from a study of CD8 T cells in Susac syndrome. With 7 bases removed from V and 2 bases from J, the gap between germline ends came to 15 bases. The CDR3 sequence is 14 residues long. Looked up from germline, CDR1 is SGHRS and CDR2 is YFSETQ. An amount of RNA that ranged from about 0.45 to 1 ug was reverse transcribed with random hexamers. An immunoSEQ multiplex PCR generated amplified TCR beta CDR3 products spanning 54 Vbeta and 13 Jbeta. TCRdb re-called the immunoSEQ multiplex PCR reads with MiXCR, one entry per CDR3 protein. The sample contains about 200,000 distinct CDR3 sequences, roughly 96% of which appear only once. It was treatment-naive patients with stable or active relapsing-remitting disease who made up the multiple sclerosis controls. Bulk CD8+ and CD4+ cells came from magnetic negative isolation; CD8+ TEMRA by FACS.

The clonotype comes from a human donor with multiple sclerosis. This chain connects TRBV5-1 to TRBJ1-2; D gene ambiguous. The sample taken for sequencing was CD4+ T cells from PBMCs. The CDR3 nucleotides are TGCGCCAGCCGTTCTGCCGGGATAAACTATGGCTACACCTTC. Its translation is CASRSAGINYGYTF.